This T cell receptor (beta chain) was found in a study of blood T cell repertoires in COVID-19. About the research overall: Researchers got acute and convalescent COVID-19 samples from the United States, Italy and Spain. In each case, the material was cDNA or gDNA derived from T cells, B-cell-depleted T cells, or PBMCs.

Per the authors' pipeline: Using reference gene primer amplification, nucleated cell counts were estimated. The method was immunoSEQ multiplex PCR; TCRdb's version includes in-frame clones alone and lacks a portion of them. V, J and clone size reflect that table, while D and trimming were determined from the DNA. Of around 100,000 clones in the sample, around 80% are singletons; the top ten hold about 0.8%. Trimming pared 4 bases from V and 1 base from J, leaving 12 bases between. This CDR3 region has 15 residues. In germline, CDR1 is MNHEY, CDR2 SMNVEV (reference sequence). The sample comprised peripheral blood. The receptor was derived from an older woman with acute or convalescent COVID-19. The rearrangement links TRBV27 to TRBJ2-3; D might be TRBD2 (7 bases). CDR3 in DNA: TGTGCCAGCAGTTCCCTCGGGGGGCGCACAGATACGCAGTATTTT. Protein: CASSSLGGRTDTQYF.